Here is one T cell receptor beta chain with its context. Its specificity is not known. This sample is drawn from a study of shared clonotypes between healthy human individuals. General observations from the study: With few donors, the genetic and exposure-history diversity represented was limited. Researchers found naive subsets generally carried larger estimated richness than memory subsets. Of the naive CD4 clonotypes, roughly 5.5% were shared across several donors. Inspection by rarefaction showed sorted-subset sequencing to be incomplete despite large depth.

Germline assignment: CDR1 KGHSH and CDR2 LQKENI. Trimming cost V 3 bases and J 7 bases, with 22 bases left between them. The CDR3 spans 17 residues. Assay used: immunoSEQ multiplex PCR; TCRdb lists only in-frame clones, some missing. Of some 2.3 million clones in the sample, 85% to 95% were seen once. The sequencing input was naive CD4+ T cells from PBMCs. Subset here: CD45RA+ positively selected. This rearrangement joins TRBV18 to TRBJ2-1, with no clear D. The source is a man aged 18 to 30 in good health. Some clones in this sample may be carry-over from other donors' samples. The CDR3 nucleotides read TGTGCCAGCTCACCCACCACCGGCCGTAATATCCCGAATGAGCAGTTCTTC. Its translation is CASSPTTGRNIPNEQFF. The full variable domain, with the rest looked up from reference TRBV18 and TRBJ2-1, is NAGVMQNPRHLVRRRGQEARLRCSPMKGHSHVYWYRQLPEEGLKFMVYLQKENIIDESGMPKERFSAEFPKEGPSILRIQQVVRGDSAAYFCASSPTTGRNIPNEQFFGPGTRLTVL.